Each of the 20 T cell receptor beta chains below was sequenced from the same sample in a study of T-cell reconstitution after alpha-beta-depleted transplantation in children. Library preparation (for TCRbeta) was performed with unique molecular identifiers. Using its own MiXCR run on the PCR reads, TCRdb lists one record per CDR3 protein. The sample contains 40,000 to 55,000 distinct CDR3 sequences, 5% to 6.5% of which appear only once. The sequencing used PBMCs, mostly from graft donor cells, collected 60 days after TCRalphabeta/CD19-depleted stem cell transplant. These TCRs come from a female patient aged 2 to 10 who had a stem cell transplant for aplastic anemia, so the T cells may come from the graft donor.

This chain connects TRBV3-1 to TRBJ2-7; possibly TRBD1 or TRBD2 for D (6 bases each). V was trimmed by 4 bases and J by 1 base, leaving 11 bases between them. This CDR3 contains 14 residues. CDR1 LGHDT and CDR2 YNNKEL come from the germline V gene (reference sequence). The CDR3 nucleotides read TGTGCCAGCAGCCTGGAGGGGGGTTCCTACGAGCAGTACTTC. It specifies CASSLEGGSYEQYF.

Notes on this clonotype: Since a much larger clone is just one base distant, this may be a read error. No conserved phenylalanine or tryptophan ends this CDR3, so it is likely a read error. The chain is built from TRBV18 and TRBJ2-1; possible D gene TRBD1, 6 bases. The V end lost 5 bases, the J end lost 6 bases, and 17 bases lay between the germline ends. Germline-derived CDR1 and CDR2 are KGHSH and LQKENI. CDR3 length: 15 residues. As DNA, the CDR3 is TGTGCCAGCTCAGCTCTAGTGAGGGGGTCCAATGAGCAGTTCCTC. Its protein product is CASSALVRGSNEQFL.

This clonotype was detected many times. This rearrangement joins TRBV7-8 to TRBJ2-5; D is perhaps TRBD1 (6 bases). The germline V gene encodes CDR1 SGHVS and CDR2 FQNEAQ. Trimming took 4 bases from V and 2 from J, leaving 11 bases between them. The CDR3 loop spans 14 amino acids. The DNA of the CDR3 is TGTGCCAGCAGCTCCGGGACAATACAAGAGACCCAGTACTTC. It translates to CASSSGTIQETQYF.

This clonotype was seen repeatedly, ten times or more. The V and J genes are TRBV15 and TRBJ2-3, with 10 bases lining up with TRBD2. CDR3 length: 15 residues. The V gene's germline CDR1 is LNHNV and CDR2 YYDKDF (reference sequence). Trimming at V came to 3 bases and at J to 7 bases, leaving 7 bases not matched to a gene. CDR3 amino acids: CATSSKRGGPYTQYF. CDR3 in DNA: TGTGCCACCAGCAGTAAGCGGGGGGGCCCATATACGCAGTATTTT.

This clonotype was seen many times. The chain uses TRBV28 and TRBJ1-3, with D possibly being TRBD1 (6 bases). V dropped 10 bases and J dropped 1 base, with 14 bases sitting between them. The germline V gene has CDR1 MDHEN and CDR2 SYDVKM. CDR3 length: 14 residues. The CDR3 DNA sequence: TGTGCCACTACGGACAGTGCGTCTGGAAACACCATATATTTT. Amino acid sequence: CATTDSASGNTIYF.

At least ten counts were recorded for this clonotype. The CDR3 DNA sequence: TGTGCCAGCAGCGCCGGGACCCATTCCTACGAGCAGTACTTC. Translation gives CASSAGTHSYEQYF. The J gene is TRBJ2-7, the V gene TRBV9; tentatively, D is TRBD1 or TRBD2 (5 bases each). CDR1 is SGDLS, CDR2 YYNGEE, per germline. The ends were cut back, 3 bases at V and 1 base at J, with 11 bases in the middle. This CDR3 region has 14 residues. The full variable domain, with the rest looked up from reference TRBV9 and TRBJ2-7, is DSGVTQTPKHLITATGQRVTLRCSPRSGDLSVYWYQQSLDQGLQFLIQYYNGEERAKGNILERFSAQQFPDLHSELNLSSLELGDSALYFCASSAGTHSYEQYFGPGTRLTVT.

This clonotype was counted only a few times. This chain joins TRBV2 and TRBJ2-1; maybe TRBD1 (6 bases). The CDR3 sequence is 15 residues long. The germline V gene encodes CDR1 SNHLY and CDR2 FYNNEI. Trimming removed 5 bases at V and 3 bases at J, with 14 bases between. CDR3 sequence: CASSNTGTGYNEQFF. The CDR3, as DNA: TGTGCCAGCAGTAATACAGGGACGGGCTACAATGAGCAGTTCTTC. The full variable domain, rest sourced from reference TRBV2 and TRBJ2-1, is EPEVTQTPSHQVTQMGQEVILRCVPISNHLYFYWYRQILGQKVEFLVSFYNNEISEKSEIFDDQFSVERPDGSNFTLKIRSTKLEDSAMYFCASSNTGTGYNEQFFGPGTRLTVL.

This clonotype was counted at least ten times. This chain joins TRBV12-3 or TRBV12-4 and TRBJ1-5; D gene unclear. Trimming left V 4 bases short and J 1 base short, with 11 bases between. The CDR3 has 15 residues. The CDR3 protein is CASSSSFGSNQPQHF. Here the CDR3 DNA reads TGTGCCAGCAGTTCCAGCTTTGGGAGCAATCAGCCCCAGCATTTT.

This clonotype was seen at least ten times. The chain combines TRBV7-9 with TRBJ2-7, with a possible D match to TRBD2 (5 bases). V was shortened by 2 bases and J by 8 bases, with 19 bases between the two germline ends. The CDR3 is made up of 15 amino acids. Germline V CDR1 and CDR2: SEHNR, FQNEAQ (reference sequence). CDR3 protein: CASSLRAGTYEKQYF. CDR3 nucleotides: TGTGCCAGCAGCTTACGGGCGGGTACCTACGAGAAGCAGTACTTC.

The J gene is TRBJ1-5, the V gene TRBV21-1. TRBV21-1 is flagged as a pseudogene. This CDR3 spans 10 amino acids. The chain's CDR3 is CAPFNQPQHF. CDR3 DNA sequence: TGTGCCCCCTTCAATCAGCCCCAGCATTTT.

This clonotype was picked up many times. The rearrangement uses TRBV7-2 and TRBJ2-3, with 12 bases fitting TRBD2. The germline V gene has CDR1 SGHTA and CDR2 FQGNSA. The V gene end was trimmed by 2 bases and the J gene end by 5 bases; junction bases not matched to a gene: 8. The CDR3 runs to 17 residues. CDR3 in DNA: TGTGCCAGCAGCTTAAATCTAGCGGGGGGGCTTGGAGATACGCAGTATTTT. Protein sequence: CASSLNLAGGLGDTQYF.

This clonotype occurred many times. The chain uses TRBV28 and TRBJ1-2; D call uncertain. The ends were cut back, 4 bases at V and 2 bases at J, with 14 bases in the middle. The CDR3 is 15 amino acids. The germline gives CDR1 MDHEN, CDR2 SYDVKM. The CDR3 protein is CASSCVRGGNYGYTF. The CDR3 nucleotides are TGTGCCAGCAGTTGTGTAAGAGGAGGAAACTATGGCTACACCTTC.

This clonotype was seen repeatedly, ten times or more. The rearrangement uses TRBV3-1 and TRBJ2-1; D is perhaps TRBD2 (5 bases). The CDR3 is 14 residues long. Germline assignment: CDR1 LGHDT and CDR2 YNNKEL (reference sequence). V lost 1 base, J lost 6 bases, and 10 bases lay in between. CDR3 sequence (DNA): TGTGCCAGCAGCCAAGTTCACGGGGTCAATGAGCAGTTCTTC. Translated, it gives CASSQVHGVNEQFF.

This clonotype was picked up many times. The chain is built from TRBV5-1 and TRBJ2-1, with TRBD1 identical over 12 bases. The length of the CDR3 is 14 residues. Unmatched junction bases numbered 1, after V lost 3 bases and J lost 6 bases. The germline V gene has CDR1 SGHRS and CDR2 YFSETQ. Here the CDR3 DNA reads TGCGCCAGCAGCTCGGGACAGGGGGCCAATGAGCAGTTCTTC. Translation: CASSSGQGANEQFF.

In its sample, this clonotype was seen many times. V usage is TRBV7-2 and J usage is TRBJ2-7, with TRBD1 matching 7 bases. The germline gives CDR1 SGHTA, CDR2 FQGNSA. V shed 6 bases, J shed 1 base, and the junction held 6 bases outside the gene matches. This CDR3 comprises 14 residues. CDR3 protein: CASRLDRESYEQYF. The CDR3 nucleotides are TGTGCCAGCAGACTAGACAGGGAGTCCTACGAGCAGTACTTC.

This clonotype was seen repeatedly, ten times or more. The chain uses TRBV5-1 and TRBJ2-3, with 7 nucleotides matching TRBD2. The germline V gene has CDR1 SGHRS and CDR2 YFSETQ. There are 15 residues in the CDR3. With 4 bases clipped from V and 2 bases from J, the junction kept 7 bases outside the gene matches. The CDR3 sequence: CASSPATSSTDTQYF. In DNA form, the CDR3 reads TGCGCCAGCAGCCCGGCGACTAGCTCCACAGATACGCAGTATTTT.

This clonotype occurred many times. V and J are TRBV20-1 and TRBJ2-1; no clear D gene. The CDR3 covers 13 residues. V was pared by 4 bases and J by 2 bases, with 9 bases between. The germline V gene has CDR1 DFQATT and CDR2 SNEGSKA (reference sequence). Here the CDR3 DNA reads TGCAGTGCTAAGGAGCCCCCCTACAATGAGCAGTTCTTC. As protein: CSAKEPPYNEQFF.

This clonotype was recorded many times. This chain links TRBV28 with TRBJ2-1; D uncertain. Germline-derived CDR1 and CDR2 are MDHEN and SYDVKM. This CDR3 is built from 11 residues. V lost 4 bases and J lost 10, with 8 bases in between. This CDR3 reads CASSSWAEQFF. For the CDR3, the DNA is TGTGCCAGCAGTTCCTGGGCGGAGCAGTTCTTC.

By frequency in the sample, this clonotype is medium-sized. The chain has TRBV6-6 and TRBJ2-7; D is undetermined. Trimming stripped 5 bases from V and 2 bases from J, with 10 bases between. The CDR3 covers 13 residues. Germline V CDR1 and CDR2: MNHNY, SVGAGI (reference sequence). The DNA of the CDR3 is TGTGCCAGCAGTCCCACTGGTACCTACGAGCAGTACTTC. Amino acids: CASSPTGTYEQYF.

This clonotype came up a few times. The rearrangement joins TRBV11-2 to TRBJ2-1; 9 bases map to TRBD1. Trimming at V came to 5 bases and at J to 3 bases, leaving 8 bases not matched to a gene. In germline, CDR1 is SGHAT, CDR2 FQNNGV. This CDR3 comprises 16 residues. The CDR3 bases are TGTGCCAGCAGCATGAATCGGGGACAGGGCTACAATGAGCAGTTCTTC. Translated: CASSMNRGQGYNEQFF.